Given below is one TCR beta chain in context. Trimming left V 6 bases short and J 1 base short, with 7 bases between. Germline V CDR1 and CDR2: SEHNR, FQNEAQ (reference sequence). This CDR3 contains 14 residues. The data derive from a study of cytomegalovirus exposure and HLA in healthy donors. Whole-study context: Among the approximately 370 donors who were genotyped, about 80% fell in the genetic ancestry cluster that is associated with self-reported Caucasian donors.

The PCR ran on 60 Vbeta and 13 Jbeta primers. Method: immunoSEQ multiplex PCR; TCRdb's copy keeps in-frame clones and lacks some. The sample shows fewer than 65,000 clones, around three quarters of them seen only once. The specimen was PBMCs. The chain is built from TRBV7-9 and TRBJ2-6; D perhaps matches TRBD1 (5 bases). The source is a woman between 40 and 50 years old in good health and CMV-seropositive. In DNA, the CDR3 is TGTGCCAGCAGACCAGGGTCTGGGGCCAACGTCCTGACTTTC. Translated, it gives CASRPGSGANVLTF. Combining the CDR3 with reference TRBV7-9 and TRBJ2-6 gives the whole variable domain DTGVSQNPRHKITKRGQNVTFRCDPISEHNRLYWYRQTLGQGPEFLTYFQNEAQLEKSRLLSDRFSAERPKGSFSTLEIQRTEQGDSAMYLCASRPGSGANVLTFGAGSRLTVL.